A selection of T cell receptor beta chains follows, all from one sample in a study of T-cell reconstitution after alpha-beta-depleted transplantation in children. TCRdb ran MiXCR on the PCR reads and lists one entry per CDR3 protein. The sample consists of roughly 89,000 distinct CDR3 sequences, less than 15% of them appearing once. The sample here was PBMCs from the stem cell graft donor, taken from the stem cell graft. The origin of the receptors is a human donor who donated a stem cell graft to a child with inherited bone marrow failure. Each CDR3 is given with its conserved first and last residue. The D gene is left open where the match is weak. Clone size is shown for a subset of rows, as once, few, many or a class of expanded clone.

clone size: many
V gene: TRBV20-1
D gene: -
J gene: TRBJ1-5
CDR3 DNA: TGCAGTGCTAGGGCCCGGACCCATCAGCCCCAGCATTTT
CDR3 protein: CSARARTHQPQHF

clone size: -
V gene: TRBV20-1
D gene: TRBD2
J gene: TRBJ2-1
CDR3 DNA: TGCAGTGCAACCGGGACTAGAGGACGGCAGTTCTTC
CDR3 protein: CSATGTRGRQFF

clone size: many
V gene: TRBV9
D gene: TRBD2
J gene: TRBJ2-3
CDR3 DNA: TGTGCCAGCAGCCTTGGGACTAGCGGGGGTCTCACAGATACGCAGTATTTT
CDR3 protein: CASSLGTSGGLTDTQYF

clone size: -
V gene: TRBV6-5
D gene: TRBD2
J gene: TRBJ2-3
CDR3 DNA: TGTGCCAGCAGCCAATGGGGACTAGCGGGAGGAGAAGAAGATACGCAGTATTTT
CDR3 protein: CASSQWGLAGGEEDTQYF

clone size: many
V gene: TRBV7-9
D gene: TRBD1
J gene: TRBJ2-5
CDR3 DNA: TGTGCCAGCAGCTTGGACAGGTCTGAGACCCAGTACTTC
CDR3 protein: CASSLDRSETQYF

clone size: many
V gene: TRBV29-1
D gene: -
J gene: TRBJ2-4
CDR3 DNA: TGCAGCGTTGAAGATGGGCCCCCAGGGGACATTCAGTACTTC
CDR3 protein: CSVEDGPPGDIQYF

clone size: -
V gene: TRBV19
D gene: -
J gene: TRBJ1-1
CDR3 DNA: TGTGCCAGTAGTATGACAGGCACTGAAGCTTTCTTT
CDR3 protein: CASSMTGTEAFF

clone size: many
V gene: TRBV5-1
D gene: TRBD1
J gene: TRBJ1-1
CDR3 DNA: TGCGCCAGCAGCTTAGGGGGGACAGCGAACACTGAAGCTTTCTTT
CDR3 protein: CASSLGGTANTEAFF

clone size: -
V gene: TRBV20-1
D gene: TRBD1
J gene: TRBJ2-1
CDR3 DNA: TGCAGCCAACCAGGGGGTGAGCAGTTCTTC
CDR3 protein: CSQPGGEQFF

clone size: -
V gene: TRBV3-1
D gene: -
J gene: TRBJ2-5
CDR3 DNA: TGTGCCTCCTGCCAAGCGTTGACAGTCCAAGAGACCCAGTACTTC
CDR3 protein: CASCQALTVQETQYF

clone size: few
V gene: TRBV6-1
D gene: -
J gene: TRBJ2-1
CDR3 DNA: TGTGCCAGCACCCGACGGGCCTACAATGAGCAGTTCTTC
CDR3 protein: CASTRRAYNEQFF

clone size: many
V gene: TRBV20-1
D gene: TRBD1
J gene: TRBJ1-5
CDR3 DNA: TGCAGTGTCAGGGGGGACCCGTATAGCAATCAGCCCCAGCATTTT
CDR3 protein: CSVRGDPYSNQPQHF

clone size: many
V gene: TRBV6-5
D gene: TRBD2
J gene: TRBJ2-1
CDR3 DNA: TGTGCCAGCAGGTCAAAGCGGGGGGGCTGGAACAATGAGCAGTTCTTC
CDR3 protein: CASRSKRGGWNNEQFF

clone size: many
V gene: TRBV5-1
D gene: TRBD2
J gene: TRBJ2-7
CDR3 DNA: TGCGCCAGCAGCTTGGTACCTAGCGGGGCCTACTACGAGCAGTACTTC
CDR3 protein: CASSLVPSGAYYEQYF

clone size: many
V gene: TRBV9
D gene: TRBD1
J gene: TRBJ1-1
CDR3 DNA: TGTGCCAGCAGCAACATCGAACAGGGGAACAGAAACACTGAAGCTTTCTTT
CDR3 protein: CASSNIEQGNRNTEAFF

clone size: many
V gene: TRBV5-1
D gene: TRBD1
J gene: TRBJ2-3
CDR3 DNA: TGCGCCAGCAGCTTGGATGGGACAGGTCTGCCAGATACGCAGTATTTT
CDR3 protein: CASSLDGTGLPDTQYF

clone size: many
V gene: TRBV30
D gene: -
J gene: TRBJ1-2
CDR3 DNA: TGTGCCAGCGACAGCCCGGGGGTTAGCTATGGCTACACCTTC
CDR3 protein: CASDSPGVSYGYTF

clone size: many
V gene: TRBV7-8
D gene: -
J gene: TRBJ2-3
CDR3 DNA: TGTGCCAGCAGCTTAGGAGCCACAGATACGCAGTATTTT
CDR3 protein: CASSLGATDTQYF

clone size: few
V gene: TRBV5-1
D gene: TRBD2
J gene: TRBJ2-2
CDR3 DNA: TGCGCCAGCAAGGCGGGAGGGCCTATGATCGGGGAGCTGTTTTTT
CDR3 protein: CASKAGGPMIGELFF

clone size: -
V gene: TRBV4-2
D gene: TRBD1
J gene: TRBJ2-3
CDR3 DNA: TGTGCCAGCAGCCAAGTAGGACAGGGCCTCACAGATACGCAGTATTTT
CDR3 protein: CASSQVGQGLTDTQYF

clone size: many
V gene: TRBV7-2
D gene: -
J gene: TRBJ2-7
CDR3 DNA: TGTGCCAGCAGCTCTCTCCGGGCCTCAACGTTCAAGGCCACTCCTTACGAGCAGTACTTC
CDR3 protein: CASSSLRASTFKATPYEQYF

clone size: many
V gene: TRBV7-2
D gene: -
J gene: TRBJ2-5
CDR3 DNA: TGTGCCAGCAGCTTAGTCACGGGGGTACGGGAGACCCAGTACTTC
CDR3 protein: CASSLVTGVRETQYF

clone size: many
V gene: TRBV7-9
D gene: -
J gene: TRBJ1-4
CDR3 DNA: TGTGCCAGCACCCTGGGGGGCCCAAATGAAAAACTGTTTTTT
CDR3 protein: CASTLGGPNEKLFF

clone size: many
V gene: TRBV4-3
D gene: TRBD1
J gene: TRBJ2-7
CDR3 DNA: TGCGCCAGCAGCCAAAAGCCCGGAGGATCCGGGACAGGGGTGGGCTACGAGCAGTACTTC
CDR3 protein: CASSQKPGGSGTGVGYEQYF

clone size: many
V gene: TRBV5-1
D gene: TRBD2
J gene: TRBJ2-7
CDR3 DNA: TGCGCCAGCAGCTTGGATGTCGGGACTAGAAACGAGCAGTACTTC
CDR3 protein: CASSLDVGTRNEQYF

clone size: many
V gene: TRBV5-5
D gene: TRBD2
J gene: TRBJ2-7
CDR3 DNA: TGTGCCAGCAGCTTCCGGCGGGAGGGCCTTGAAGAGCAGTACTTC
CDR3 protein: CASSFRREGLEEQYF

clone size: many
V gene: TRBV7-2
D gene: -
J gene: TRBJ2-7
CDR3 DNA: TGTGCCAGCAGCCTCCAAGACGATTCCTACGAGCAGTACTTC
CDR3 protein: CASSLQDDSYEQYF

clone size: -
V gene: TRBV23-1
D gene: -
J gene: TRBJ2-3
CDR3 DNA: TGCGCCAGCAGTCCTCAGTCTAGCACAGATACGCAGTATTTT
CDR3 protein: CASSPQSSTDTQYF

clone size: many
V gene: TRBV4-2
D gene: TRBD1
J gene: TRBJ2-7
CDR3 DNA: TGTGCCAGCAGCCAAGGGCGGGCAGGGGGAATCTACGAGCAGTACTTC
CDR3 protein: CASSQGRAGGIYEQYF

clone size: many
V gene: TRBV7-6
D gene: -
J gene: TRBJ2-2
CDR3 DNA: TGTGCCAGCAGCAACCCAACCAACACCGGGGAGCTGTTTTTT
CDR3 protein: CASSNPTNTGELFF

clone size: many
V gene: TRBV3-1
D gene: -
J gene: TRBJ1-2
CDR3 DNA: TGTGCCAGCAGCCAGGCCCCAACCTATGGCTACACCTTC
CDR3 protein: CASSQAPTYGYTF

clone size: many
V gene: TRBV27
D gene: -
J gene: TRBJ1-5
CDR3 DNA: TGTGCCAGCAGTATCCGCAACTATAGCAATCAGCCCCAGCATTTT
CDR3 protein: CASSIRNYSNQPQHF

clone size: many
V gene: TRBV6-5
D gene: -
J gene: TRBJ1-1
CDR3 DNA: TGTGCCAGCAGTCGACTTAACACTGAAGCTTTCTTT
CDR3 protein: CASSRLNTEAFF

clone size: many
V gene: TRBV11-2
D gene: -
J gene: TRBJ1-3
CDR3 DNA: TGTGCCAGCGGGGGACATCGTGGAAACACCATATATTTT
CDR3 protein: CASGGHRGNTIYF

clone size: many
V gene: TRBV24-1
D gene: TRBD1
J gene: TRBJ2-1
CDR3 DNA: TGTGCCACCTCCGGGAGACAGGGGGCGGCAGGGCAGTTCTTC
CDR3 protein: CATSGRQGAAGQFF

clone size: many
V gene: TRBV7-9
D gene: -
J gene: TRBJ2-4
CDR3 DNA: TGTGCCAGCAGCTTAGGTGTAGGGCCAGACATTCAGTACTTC
CDR3 protein: CASSLGVGPDIQYF

clone size: many
V gene: TRBV29-1
D gene: -
J gene: TRBJ2-7
CDR3 DNA: TGCAGCGTTGAAGTCCAAGTCGGCAGGGGATACGAGCAGTACTTC
CDR3 protein: CSVEVQVGRGYEQYF

clone size: -
V gene: TRBV12-1
D gene: -
J gene: TRBJ2-7
CDR3 DNA: TGTGCCAGCGTGTCGGGGTTTCCCTACGAGCAGTACTTC
CDR3 protein: CASVSGFPYEQYF

clone size: -
V gene: TRBV30
D gene: -
J gene: TRBJ1-5
CDR3 DNA: TGTGCCTGGAGTGCAGGGAGCAATCAGCCCCAGCATTTT
CDR3 protein: CAWSAGSNQPQHF

clone size: many
V gene: TRBV7-9
D gene: TRBD1
J gene: TRBJ2-1
CDR3 DNA: TGTGCCAGCAGCTTATTTGCGAGGGGGCGGGATGAGCAGTTCTTC
CDR3 protein: CASSLFARGRDEQFF

clone size: -
V gene: TRBV5-5
D gene: TRBD1
J gene: TRBJ1-5
CDR3 DNA: TGTGCCAGCAGCCAGGAAACAGGGGCCTATCAGCCCCAGCATTTT
CDR3 protein: CASSQETGAYQPQHF

clone size: many
V gene: TRBV10-3
D gene: TRBD1
J gene: TRBJ1-2
CDR3 DNA: TGTGCCATCAACGGACAGGGAGGGCATGGCTACACCTTC
CDR3 protein: CAINGQGGHGYTF

clone size: -
V gene: TRBV9
D gene: TRBD1
J gene: TRBJ2-3
CDR3 DNA: TGTGCCAGCAGCGTACAGGGGGTCACAGATACGCAGTATTTT
CDR3 protein: CASSVQGVTDTQYF

clone size: many
V gene: TRBV4-2
D gene: TRBD2
J gene: TRBJ2-7
CDR3 DNA: TGTGCCAGCAGCCCAGAGGTTAGCGGGATGGGGAGCTACTACGAGCAGTACTTC
CDR3 protein: CASSPEVSGMGSYYEQYF

clone size: many
V gene: TRBV11-2
D gene: -
J gene: TRBJ2-3
CDR3 DNA: TGTGCCAGCAGCTTAGACGGCCCCTGGGATACGCAGTATTTT
CDR3 protein: CASSLDGPWDTQYF

clone size: many
V gene: TRBV5-4
D gene: TRBD1
J gene: TRBJ2-5
CDR3 DNA: TGTGCCAGCAGCTCGAGACAGGGTGAAGAGACCCAGTACTTC
CDR3 protein: CASSSRQGEETQYF

clone size: many
V gene: TRBV7-2
D gene: -
J gene: TRBJ2-7
CDR3 DNA: TGTGCCAGCAGCCCCAGATTGGACCTCTCCTACGAGCAGTACTTC
CDR3 protein: CASSPRLDLSYEQYF

clone size: many
V gene: TRBV19
D gene: TRBD1
J gene: TRBJ1-2
CDR3 DNA: TGTGCCAGTAGCCTGATAGGGGGCGATGGCTACACCTTC
CDR3 protein: CASSLIGGDGYTF

clone size: many
V gene: TRBV6-5
D gene: TRBD2
J gene: TRBJ2-7
CDR3 DNA: TGTGCCAGCAGTTACTCAGGGACTAGCGTTCTCTACGAGCAGTACTTC
CDR3 protein: CASSYSGTSVLYEQYF